A selection of T cell receptor beta chains follows, all from one sample in a study of blood T cells in healthy people across ages. Each CDR3 protein is one row after TCRdb ran MiXCR on the 5' RACE reads. Of hundreds of thousands of distinct CDR3 sequences listed, about 30% were seen once; the top ten hold 15% to 20%. Sequenced input: blood. These receptors were taken from a woman of 80 years or more in good health. Each CDR3 is given with its conserved first and last residue.

>TRBV27
CASTKRGTSSYNEQFF
>TRBV27
CASSLSGTSGGQDTQYF
>TRBV12-3/TRBV12-4
CASSPGESEQFF
>TRBV30
CAWSHYTNTGELFF
>TRBV27
CASSPSVAGGRETQYF
>TRBV25-1
CACSGVLANYGYTF
>TRBV28
CASRGPGQGAGEQFF
>TRBV12-3/TRBV12-4
CASSLRPETSYEQYF
>TRBV24-1
CATSDLTGTSTDTQYF
>TRBV13
CASSPSVGPKNSPLHF
>TRBV7-6
CASSLVALTDTQYF
>TRBV12-3/TRBV12-4
CASRPGLAGAGELFF
>TRBV6-2/TRBV6-3
CASIQGRGFSTGANVLTF
>TRBV20-1
CSADYRGMNTEAFF
>TRBV20-1
CSARSLKETQYF
>TRBV7-2
CASSHRDRRPDTQYF
>TRBV7-2
CASSLMGTGIRKETQYF
>TRBV29-1
CSVEIRTGPPYEQYF
>TRBV24-1
CATSNSDRGGSEAFF
>TRBV5-4
CASSPQSRTGAQETQYF
>TRBV5-6
CASSLTSGAKNIQYF
>TRBV18
CASSSGQGVGSPLHF
>TRBV7-2
CASSLVGSISYNEQYF
>TRBV7-9
CASSQSDRANEQFF
>TRBV2
CASRAGSGGNQPQHF
>TRBV4-3
CASSQEGPPGAREQFF
>TRBV28
CASSLLIGTGIYGYTF
>TRBV9
CASSVESTDTQYF
>TRBV20-1
CSAREGGRGRRGNTEAFF
>TRBV3-1
CASSQGSVSYGYTF
>TRBV24-1
CATSDRGGDTQYF
>TRBV27
CASSRSFSYEQYF
>TRBV3-1
CASSQSGTGLGQPQHF
>TRBV7-7
CASSLAESRGETQYF
>TRBV7-2
CASSLAGQLYEQYF
>TRBV5-1
CASISGPAGGGYTF
>TRBV7-8
CASLVGGGTDTQYF
>TRBV15
CATSRDRFTDTQYF